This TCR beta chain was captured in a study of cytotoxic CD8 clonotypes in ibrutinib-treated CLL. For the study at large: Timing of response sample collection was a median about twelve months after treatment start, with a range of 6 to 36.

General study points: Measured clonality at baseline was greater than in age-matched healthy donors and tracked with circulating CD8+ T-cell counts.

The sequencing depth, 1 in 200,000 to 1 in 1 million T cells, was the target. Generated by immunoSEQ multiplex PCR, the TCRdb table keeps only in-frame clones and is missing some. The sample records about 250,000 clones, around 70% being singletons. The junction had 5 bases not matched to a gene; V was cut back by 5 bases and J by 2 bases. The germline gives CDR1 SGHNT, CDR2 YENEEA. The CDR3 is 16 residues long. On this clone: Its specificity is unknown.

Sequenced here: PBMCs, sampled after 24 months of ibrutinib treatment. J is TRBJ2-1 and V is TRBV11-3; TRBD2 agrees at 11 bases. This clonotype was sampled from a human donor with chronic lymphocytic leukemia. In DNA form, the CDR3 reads TGTGCCAGCAGCCGGGGACTAGCGGCAACCTACAATGAGCAGTTCTTC. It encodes CASSRGLAATYNEQFF.